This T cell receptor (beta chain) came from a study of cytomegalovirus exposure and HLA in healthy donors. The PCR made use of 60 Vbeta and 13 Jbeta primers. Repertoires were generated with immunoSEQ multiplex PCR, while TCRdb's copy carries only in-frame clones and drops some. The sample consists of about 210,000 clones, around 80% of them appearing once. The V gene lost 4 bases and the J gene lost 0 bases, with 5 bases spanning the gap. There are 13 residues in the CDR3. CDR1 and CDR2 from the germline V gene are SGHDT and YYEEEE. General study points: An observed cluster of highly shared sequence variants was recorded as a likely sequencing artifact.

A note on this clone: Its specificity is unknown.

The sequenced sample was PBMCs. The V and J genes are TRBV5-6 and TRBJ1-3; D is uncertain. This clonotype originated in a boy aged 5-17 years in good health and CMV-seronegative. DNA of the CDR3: TGTGCCAGCAGCCGTCCCTCTGGAAACACCATATATTTT. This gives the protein CASSRPSGNTIYF.